These 9 T cell receptor beta chains came from one sample sequenced in a study of sequential checkpoint blockade in melanoma. Regarding treatment: randomized to nivolumab then ipilimumab (arm A) or the reverse (arm B). TCRdb's copy holds only in-frame clones and misses some; the assay was immunoSEQ multiplex PCR. The sample carries several thousand clones, 60% recorded once. The specimen was CD8+ T cells sorted from blood (inferred from file names), collected from a patient given nivolumab and ipilimumab in sequence. Source of these receptors: a human donor with melanoma.

The V call is TRBV19, the J call TRBJ2-7; a possible D gene is TRBD2 (5 bases). V lost 3 bases to trimming and J lost 4 bases, with 10 bases between them. The CDR3 sequence is 13 residues long. Germline CDR1 reads LNHDA; CDR2 reads SQIVND (reference sequence). DNA for the CDR3: TGTGCCAGTAGTATCGGGGTTCGGTACGAGCAGTACTTC. It yields the protein CASSIGVRYEQYF.

This clone turned up a few times. The chain combines TRBV7-9 with TRBJ2-7, with TRBD2 identical over 7 bases. Germline CDR1 is SEHNR and CDR2 is FQNEAQ (reference sequence). The V and J ends lost 5 bases and 3 bases, in that order; junction bases with no gene match: 10. The CDR3 spans 15 residues. CDR3: CASSPGSGAYYEQYF. CDR3 sequence (DNA): TGTGCCAGCAGCCCTGGAAGCGGGGCTTACTACGAGCAGTACTTC.

The rearrangement joins TRBV7-2 to TRBJ1-1; TRBD1 agrees at 8 bases. The germline gives CDR1 SGHTA, CDR2 FQGNSA. After removal of 4 bases from V and 1 base from J, the junction contained 5 bases not matched to a gene. This CDR3 contains 15 residues. CDR3 loop: CASSSTGAWNTEAFF. The CDR3 region has the DNA TGTGCCAGCAGCTCGACAGGGGCCTGGAACACTGAAGCTTTCTTT.

The chain links TRBV29-1 to TRBJ2-7; D is ambiguous. CDR3 size: 13 residues. V was trimmed by 5 bases and J by 5 bases, leaving 16 bases between them. CDR1 is SQVTM and CDR2 is ANQGSEA in the germline V gene. The CDR3 sequence is CSVTLSFGNEQYF. CDR3 coding DNA: TGCAGCGTTACCCTCTCTTTCGGTAACGAGCAGTACTTC.

This clone was counted between two and nine times. The genes are TRBV15 and TRBJ2-1, with TRBD2 as a possible D gene (5 bases). CDR1 LNHNV and CDR2 YYDKDF come from the germline V gene (reference sequence). CDR3 length: 16 amino acids. The V gene lost 0 bases and the J gene lost 0 bases, with 9 bases spanning the gap. In DNA, the CDR3 is TGTGCCACCAGCAGAGATTTTGGGAGCTCCTACAATGAGCAGTTCTTC. Its protein product is CATSRDFGSSYNEQFF.

V gene TRBV9 combines with J gene TRBJ1-5; possibly TRBD1 for D (5 bases). The CDR3 is made up of 15 amino acids. Germline V gene sequence: CDR1 SGDLS, CDR2 YYNGEE. Trimming removed 0 bases from V and 7 bases from J, with 14 bases in between. DNA of the CDR3: TGTGCCAGCAGCGTAGAGATGGGGCGGACACAGCCCCAGCATTTT. Translation: CASSVEMGRTQPQHF.

The chain couples TRBV19 to TRBJ1-1; 9 nucleotides line up with TRBD1. The CDR3 is 15 residues long. J was trimmed by 4 bases and V by 5 bases; bases with no gene match: 8. Germline CDR1 LNHDA, CDR2 SQIVND (reference sequence). CDR3 region: CASSFSTGGRTEAFF. CDR3 nucleotide sequence: TGTGCCAGTAGTTTCTCAACAGGGGGCCGCACTGAAGCTTTCTTT.

The chain uses TRBV7-9 and TRBJ2-7, with TRBD2 as a possible D gene (7 bases). From germline, CDR1 is SEHNR and CDR2 FQNEAQ (reference sequence). The CDR3 runs 16 residues. Deletions cut 1 base from V and 2 bases from J, with 15 bases between. This chain's CDR3 is CASSLGGAGVTYEQYF. The CDR3 nucleotides read TGTGCCAGCAGCTTAGGGGGGGCGGGAGTGACCTACGAGCAGTACTTC.

This sequence joins TRBV4-1 and TRBJ2-2; maybe TRBD2 (6 bases). Trimming left V 4 bases short and J 0 bases short, with 9 bases between. Germline CDR1 MGHRA, CDR2 YSYEKL. This CDR3 spans 15 amino acids. In DNA form, the CDR3 reads TGCGCCAGCAGCCGATCGGGAGCGAACACCGGGGAGCTGTTTTTT. Translating it yields CASSRSGANTGELFF.